The clone carrying this TCR beta chain was picked up many times. The antigen remains undetermined. The CDR3 totals 15 residues. CDR1 and CDR2 (germline): SGHVS, FQNEAQ. With 3 bases clipped from V and 3 bases from J, the junction kept 5 bases outside the gene matches. This sample is part of a study of T cell repertoires in cytomegalovirus infection. For the study at large: Public TCR beta signatures were indicative of both CMV infection and a matching HLA type.

TCRdb recomputed calls from the reads with MiXCR, one row per CDR3 protein. The sample yields over 300,000 distinct CDR3 sequences, around 9.5% seen once. Overall study results and limits: HLA-C-restricted CMV-specific TCR beta clonotypes prevailed in the ex vivo response.

This receptor was identified in a human donor in good health (CMV status not recorded). Some clones in this sample may be carry-over from other donors' samples. The chain links TRBV7-8 to TRBJ2-3; 8 bases are a match to TRBD2. Sequenced input: PBMCs. CDR3 sequence: CASSLRLAMTDTQYF. The CDR3 region has the DNA TGTGCCAGCAGCTTGCGACTAGCGATGACAGATACGCAGTATTTT. Full variable domain (rest looked up from reference TRBV7-8 and TRBJ2-3): GAGVSQSPRYKVAKRGQDVALRCDPISGHVSLFWYQQALGQGPEFLTYFQNEAQLDKSGLPSDRFFAERPEGSVSTLKIQRTQQEDSAVYLCASSLRLAMTDTQYFGPGTRLTVL.